These T cell receptor beta chains were read from a single sample in a study of shared clonotypes between healthy human individuals. Clones were read by immunoSEQ multiplex PCR, and TCRdb kept only the in-frame ones, dropping some. This table holds over a million clones, under 99% found once. Sequenced: naive CD4+ T cells sorted from blood. All receptors derive from a man aged 30 to 39 in good health. Both conserved end residues are part of each CDR3. D genes are given only for firm matches. Some rows have no size entry. The others give once, few or many, or a class for an expanded clone.

- | TRBJ1-2 | TRBD1 | TRBV7-9 | TGTGCCAGCAGCTCCACCTACAGGGGGCTCCGCTATGGCTACACCTTC | CASSSTYRGLRYGYTF
- | TRBJ2-7 | - | TRBV5-1 | TGCGCCAGCCGACGGGACAAACCCTCCTACGAGCAGTACTTC | CASRRDKPSYEQYF
- | TRBJ2-7 | TRBD2 | TRBV19 | TGTGCCAGTAGTATAGATCCGGGACTAGCGGGTCTTCAGCAGTACTTC | CASSIDPGLAGLQQYF
- | TRBJ1-2 | - | TRBV7-9 | TGTGCCAGCACCCCGTTGGATTCCCTCTATGGCTACACCTTC | CASTPLDSLYGYTF
once | TRBJ1-1 | - | TRBV7-9 | TGTGCCAGCAGCTTAGCGGGGTGGCAGGGGCCTCTCATGAACACTGAAGCTTTCTTT | CASSLAGWQGPLMNTEAFF
- | TRBJ1-1 | - | TRBV6-1 | TGTGCCAGCAGTGAAGGGCACGGTGGAAAAGCTTTCTTT | CASSEGHGGKAFF
- | TRBJ2-2 | - | TRBV11-2 | TGTGCCAGCACTCTCGGGGGGCTAGCGGACCACACCGGGGAGCTGTTTTTT | CASTLGGLADHTGELFF
- | TRBJ1-1 | - | TRBV5-5 | TGTGCCAGCAGCTCTGGGAGGGGAGGGGACACTGAAGCTTTCTTT | CASSSGRGGDTEAFF
- | TRBJ1-2 | - | TRBV27 | TGTGCCAGCAGATCTCAGGCCGCTAACTATGGCTACACCTTC | CASRSQAANYGYTF
- | TRBJ1-5 | - | TRBV18 | TGTGCCAGCTCTCCTCAGGGGATTAGCAATCAGCCCCAGCATTTT | CASSPQGISNQPQHF
- | TRBJ2-1 | TRBD2 | TRBV5-1 | TGCGCCAGCAGGACCGGGACTAGCGAGAATGAGCAGTTCTTC | CASRTGTSENEQFF
- | TRBJ1-5 | TRBD1 | TRBV28 | TGTGCCAGCACCAATCCGGGACAGGGATATCAGCCCCAGCATTTT | CASTNPGQGYQPQHF
- | TRBJ2-5 | TRBD2 | TRBV7-6 | TGTGCCAGCAGCGGACTAGCGGGCGGGACCCAGTACTTC | CASSGLAGGTQYF
- | TRBJ2-1 | TRBD2 | TRBV9 | TGTGCCAGCAGCGTAGAACTAGCGAGATACAATGAGCAGTTCTTC | CASSVELARYNEQFF
- | TRBJ2-7 | - | TRBV18 | TGTGCCAGCTCACCAGTGGTCACAGTAAGGCTCCACGAGCAGTACTTC | CASSPVVTVRLHEQYF
once | TRBJ2-7 | - | TRBV28 | TGTGCCAGCAGTTCCCCAGCCGGCGAGCAGTACTTC | CASSSPAGEQYF
- | TRBJ2-7 | - | TRBV11-2 | TGTGCCAGCAGCTCCTACAGGGTCTACGAGCAGTACTTC | CASSSYRVYEQYF
- | TRBJ2-7 | - | TRBV10-3 | TGTGCCATCAATCAGGGTATGACTTCCTACGAGCAGTACTTC | CAINQGMTSYEQYF
- | TRBJ1-1 | - | TRBV28 | TGTGCCAGCAGCCCCAGGAGTGAAGCTTTCTTT | CASSPRSEAFF
once | TRBJ2-2 | - | TRBV2 | TGTGCCAGCAGCACAGCGAACACCGGGGAGCTGTTTTTT | CASSTANTGELFF
- | TRBJ2-7 | TRBD1 | TRBV5-5 | TGTGCCAGCAGCTTGGGAGTGACAGGGGCTTTGTACGAGCAGTACTTC | CASSLGVTGALYEQYF
- | TRBJ2-2 | - | TRBV7-9 | TGTGCCAGCAGCTTGCATCTGAACACCGGGGAGCTGTTTTTT | CASSLHLNTGELFF
- | TRBJ2-3 | - | TRBV28 | TGTGCCAGCAGTTTTCAACGGGCGTACACAGATACGCAGTATTTT | CASSFQRAYTDTQYF
- | TRBJ1-1 | - | TRBV28 | TGTGCCAGCAAGTTGAGCCGTGAAGCTTTCTTT | CASKLSREAFF
- | TRBJ2-4 | TRBD2 | TRBV5-1 | TGCGCCAGCAGTCTCGGGGCGGGGGTAGGCATTCAGTACTTC | CASSLGAGVGIQYF